These 8 T cell receptor beta chains were sequenced from one sample in a study of OX40 agonist ivuxolimab in advanced cancers. Sequenced by immunoSEQ multiplex PCR; TCRdb stores in-frame clones only, minus some. The sample holds tens of thousands of clones; approximately 90% are singletons and the top ten take 0.3% to 0.35%. The sample in question was CD4+ or CD8+ T cells sorted from blood, obtained in a trial of the OX40 agonist ivuxolimab. The receptors originated from an adult with an advanced solid tumor such as melanoma, head and neck, liver or kidney cancer.

The rearrangement joins TRBV21-1 to TRBJ2-7; no DNA check was done on the table's D call, TRBD2. TRBV21-1 is flagged as a pseudogene. CDR3 length: 15 amino acids. DNA for the CDR3: TGTGCCAGCAGCAATTGGTCCGGACTTCCCTACGAGCAGTACTTC. This codes for CASSNWSGLPYEQYF.

This clone turned up a few times. The rearrangement uses TRBV5-5 and TRBJ1-2; D is unresolved. This CDR3 has 14 amino acids. The ends were cut back, 0 bases at V and 0 bases at J, with 6 bases in the middle. Germline values: CDR1 SGHKS, CDR2 YYEKEE (reference sequence). The CDR3 spells CASSLDITNYGYTF. Written as DNA, the CDR3 is TGTGCCAGCAGCTTGGATATAACTAACTATGGCTACACCTTC.

The V call is TRBV5-4, the J call TRBJ2-1; D is unresolved. The ends were cut back, 0 bases at V and 3 bases at J, with 10 bases in the middle. CDR1 and CDR2 from the germline V gene are SGHNT and YYREEE (reference sequence). The CDR3 has 15 residues. CDR3 sequence (DNA): TGTGCCAGCAGCTTGGCTGGACCGCTCTACAATGAGCAGTTCTTC. Translation: CASSLAGPLYNEQFF.

The V and J genes are TRBV18 and TRBJ1-5; TRBD1 matches 10 bases. Germline assignment: CDR1 KGHSH and CDR2 LQKENI. V gave up 2 bases and J gave up 8 bases; unmatched junction bases: 6. The CDR3 loop spans 15 amino acids. DNA for the CDR3: TGTGCCAGCTCACCATCGACAGGGGGCGGGAAGCCCCAGCATTTT. Amino acid sequence: CASSPSTGGGKPQHF.

This chain uses TRBV15 with TRBJ1-5; D remains unclear. This CDR3 is built from 15 residues. Germline CDR1 reads LNHNV; CDR2 reads YYDKDF (reference sequence). Trimming took off 0 bases at V and 0 bases at J, with 6 bases between the two ends. As DNA, the CDR3 is TGTGCCACCAGCAGAGACAGATATAGCAATCAGCCCCAGCATTTT. Residues: CATSRDRYSNQPQHF.

This clone was observed a single time. The same CDR3 arises from other DNA sequences in this sample as well. This chain links TRBV5-6 with TRBJ1-5, with a weak D call TRBD1 (5 bases). The CDR3 length is 15 residues. Germline lookup yields CDR1 SGHDT and CDR2 YYEEEE. V was clipped by 2 bases and J by 0 bases, with 9 bases between them. The CDR3 DNA sequence: TGTGCCAGCAGCTTACGGGGGTATAGCAATCAGCCCCAGCATTTT. It codes for CASSLRGYSNQPQHF.

This chain uses TRBV2 with TRBJ2-5, with D unresolved. Germline CDR1 reads SNHLY; CDR2 reads FYNNEI. V was pared by 7 bases and J by 0 bases, with 6 bases between. This CDR3 region has 12 residues. Written as DNA, the CDR3 is TGTGCCAGCACCACACACCAAGAGACCCAGTACTTC. It is translated as CASTTHQETQYF.

The chain uses TRBV30 and TRBJ2-7; perhaps TRBD2 as D (5 bases). V was shortened by 3 bases and J by 4 bases, with 10 bases between the two germline ends. There are 12 residues in the CDR3. The germline CDR1 and CDR2 sequences are GTSNPN and SVGIG (reference sequence). CDR3 bases: TGTGCCTGGAGAGGGAGTATTTACGAGCAGTACTTC. It yields the protein CAWRGSIYEQYF.